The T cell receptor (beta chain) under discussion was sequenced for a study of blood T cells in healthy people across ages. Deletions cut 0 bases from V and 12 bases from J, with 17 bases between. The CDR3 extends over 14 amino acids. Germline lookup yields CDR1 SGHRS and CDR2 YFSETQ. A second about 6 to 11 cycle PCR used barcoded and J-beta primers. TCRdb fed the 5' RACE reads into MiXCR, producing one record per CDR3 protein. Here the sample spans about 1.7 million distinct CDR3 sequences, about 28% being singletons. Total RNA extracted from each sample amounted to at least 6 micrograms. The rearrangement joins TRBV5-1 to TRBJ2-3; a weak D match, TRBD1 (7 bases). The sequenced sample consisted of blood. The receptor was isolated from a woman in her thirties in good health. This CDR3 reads CASSLARGAGTQYF. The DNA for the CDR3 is TGCGCCAGCAGCTTGGCCAGGGGGGCGGGTACTCAGTATTTT.